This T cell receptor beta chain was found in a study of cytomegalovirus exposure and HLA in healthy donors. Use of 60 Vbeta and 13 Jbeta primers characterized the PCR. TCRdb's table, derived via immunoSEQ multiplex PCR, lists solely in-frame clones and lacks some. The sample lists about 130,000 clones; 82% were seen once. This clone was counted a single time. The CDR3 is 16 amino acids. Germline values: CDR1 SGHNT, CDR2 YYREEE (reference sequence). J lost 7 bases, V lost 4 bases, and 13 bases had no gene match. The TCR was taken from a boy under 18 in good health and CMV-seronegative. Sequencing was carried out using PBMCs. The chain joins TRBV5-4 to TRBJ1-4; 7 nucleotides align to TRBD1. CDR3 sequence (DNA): TGTGCCAGCAGCCCGGGATTGGGGCAGGGGGTTGAAAAACTGTTTTTT. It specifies CASSPGLGQGVEKLFF.